This TCR beta chain was identified during a study of cytomegalovirus exposure and HLA in healthy donors. The wider study: Of all 400 or so donors who were genotyped, around 82% belonged to the Caucasian-associated ancestry cluster.

Germline V lookup: CDR1 MRHNA, CDR2 SNTAGT. With 2 bases clipped from V and 6 bases from J, the junction kept 5 bases outside the gene matches. There are 16 residues in the CDR3. PCR involved 60 Vbeta and 13 Jbeta primers. Using immunoSEQ multiplex PCR, the repertoire was profiled, and TCRdb retains in-frame clones only, with some absent. The table lists approximately 210,000 clones, about 85% of them singletons. The origin of this receptor is a male donor in good health and CMV-seropositive. Sequencing was done on a sample of PBMCs. V and J are TRBV6-4 and TRBJ2-3; TRBD2 agrees at 13 bases. CDR3 sequence (DNA): TGTGCCAGCAGTGACCTGGGACTAGCGGGAAAGGATACGCAGTATTTT. Translating it yields CASSDLGLAGKDTQYF.